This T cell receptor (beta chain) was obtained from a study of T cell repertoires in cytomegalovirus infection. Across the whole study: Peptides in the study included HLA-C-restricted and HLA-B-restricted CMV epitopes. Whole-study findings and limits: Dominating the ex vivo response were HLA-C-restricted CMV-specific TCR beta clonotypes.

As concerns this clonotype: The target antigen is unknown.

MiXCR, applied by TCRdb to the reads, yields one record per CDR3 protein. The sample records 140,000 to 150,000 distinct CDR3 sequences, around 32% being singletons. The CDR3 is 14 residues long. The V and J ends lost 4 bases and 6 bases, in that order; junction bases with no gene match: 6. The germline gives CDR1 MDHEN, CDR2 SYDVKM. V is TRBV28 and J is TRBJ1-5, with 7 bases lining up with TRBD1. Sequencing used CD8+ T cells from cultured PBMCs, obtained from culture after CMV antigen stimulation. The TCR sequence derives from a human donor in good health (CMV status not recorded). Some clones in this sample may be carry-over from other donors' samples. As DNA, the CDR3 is TGTGCCAGCAGTTCTGGACAGGCCGGTCAGCCCCAGCATTTT. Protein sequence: CASSSGQAGQPQHF.